The sequence of this T cell receptor (beta chain) was determined in a study of blood T cell repertoires in COVID-19. Looking at the study overall: Both acute and convalescent COVID-19 samples were obtained from the United States, Italy and Spain. T cells, B-cell-depleted T cells, or PBMCs provided the cDNA or gDNA that served as material.

Original analysis: Estimation of nucleated cell counts was performed using reference gene primer amplification. Only in-frame clones appear in the TCRdb table, and some are missing; sequencing was by immunoSEQ multiplex PCR. V, J and clone size derive from that table, while D and trimming were established from the DNA sequence. The sample lists more than 65,000 clones, about four fifths occurring once. CDR1 and CDR2 from the germline V gene are MNHEY and SVGAGI. This CDR3 is built from 14 residues. V lost 6 bases to trimming and J lost 6 bases; unmatched junction nucleotides: 9. The sequenced sample consisted of peripheral blood. The chain has TRBV6-5 and TRBJ2-3; 7 nucleotides match TRBD1. This TCR was sampled from a human donor in a cohort sampled during active COVID-19. The CDR3 bases are TGTGCCAGCAGACAGGGGCGTCAGGGTGATACGCAGTATTTT. This encodes CASRQGRQGDTQYF.